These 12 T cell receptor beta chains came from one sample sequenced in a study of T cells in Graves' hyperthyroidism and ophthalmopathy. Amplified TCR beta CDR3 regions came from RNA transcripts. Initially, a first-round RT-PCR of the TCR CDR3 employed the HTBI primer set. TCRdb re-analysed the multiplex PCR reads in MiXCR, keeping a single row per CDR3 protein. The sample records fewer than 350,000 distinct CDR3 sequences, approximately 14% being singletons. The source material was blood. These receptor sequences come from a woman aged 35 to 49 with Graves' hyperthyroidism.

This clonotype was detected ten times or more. In DNA form, the CDR3 reads TGTGCCAGCAGTCGGACTAGCGGGAGTACCTACAATGAGCAGTTCTTC. This sequence encodes CASSRTSGSTYNEQFF. The V and J genes are TRBV7-3 and TRBJ2-1, with 13 positions matching TRBD2. This CDR3 spans 16 amino acids. V was clipped by 6 bases and J by 2 bases; unmatched bases: 4. Germline CDR1 is SGHTA and CDR2 is FQGTGA.

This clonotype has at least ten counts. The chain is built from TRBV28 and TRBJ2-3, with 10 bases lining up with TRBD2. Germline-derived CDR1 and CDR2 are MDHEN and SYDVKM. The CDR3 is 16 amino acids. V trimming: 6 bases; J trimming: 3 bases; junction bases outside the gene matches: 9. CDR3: CASSTPSGSLTDTQYF. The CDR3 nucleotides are TGTGCCAGCAGCACCCCTAGCGGGAGTTTGACAGATACGCAGTATTTT.

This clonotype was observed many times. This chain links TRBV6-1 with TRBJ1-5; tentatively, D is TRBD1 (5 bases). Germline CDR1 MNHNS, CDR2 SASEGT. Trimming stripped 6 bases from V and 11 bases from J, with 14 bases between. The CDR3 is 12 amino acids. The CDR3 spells CASRPTGEAQHF. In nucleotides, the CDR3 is TGTGCCAGCAGACCAACAGGCGAAGCCCAGCATTTT.

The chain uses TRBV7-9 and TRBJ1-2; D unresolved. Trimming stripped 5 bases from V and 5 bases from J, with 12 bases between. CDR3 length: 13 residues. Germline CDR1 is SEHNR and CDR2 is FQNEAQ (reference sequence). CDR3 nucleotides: TGTGCCAGCAGCCCCACCTTACCTTATGGCTACACCTTC. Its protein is CASSPTLPYGYTF. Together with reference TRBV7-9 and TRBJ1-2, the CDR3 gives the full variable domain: DTGVSQNPRHKITKRGQNVTFRCDPISEHNRLYWYRQTLGQGPEFLTYFQNEAQLEKSRLLSDRFSAERPKGSFSTLEIQRTEQGDSAMYLCASSPTLPYGYTFGSGTRLTVV.

Here the CDR3 DNA reads TGCAGCGTTGAAGGGGTAGCGGGTGGTAGCTCCTACAATGAGCAGTTCTTC. Translating gives CSVEGVAGGSSYNEQFF. This chain links TRBV29-1 with TRBJ2-1; 7 bases match TRBD2. CDR1 SQVTM and CDR2 ANQGSEA come from the germline V gene. This CDR3 region has 17 residues. V gave up 1 base and J gave up 0 bases; unmatched junction bases: 9.

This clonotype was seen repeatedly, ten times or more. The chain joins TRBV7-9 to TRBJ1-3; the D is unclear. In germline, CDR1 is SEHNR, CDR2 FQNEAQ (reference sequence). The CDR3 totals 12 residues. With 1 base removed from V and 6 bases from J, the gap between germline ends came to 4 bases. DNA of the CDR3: TGTGCCAGCAGCTTAGTGGAAAACACCATATATTTT. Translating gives CASSLVENTIYF.

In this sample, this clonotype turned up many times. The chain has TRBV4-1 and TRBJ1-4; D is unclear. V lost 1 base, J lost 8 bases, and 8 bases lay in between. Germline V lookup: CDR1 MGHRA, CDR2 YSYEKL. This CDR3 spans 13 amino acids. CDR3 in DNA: TGCGCCAGCAGCCAAGGCCCGGGGGAAAAACTGTTTTTT. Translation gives CASSQGPGEKLFF.

The CDR3 here is CASSPTPPKRGLEETQYF. In nucleotides, the CDR3 is TGTGCCAGCAGCCCCACTCCCCCTAAAAGGGGATTGGAAGAGACCCAGTACTTC. This sequence joins TRBV5-8 and TRBJ2-5, with TRBD1 as a possible D gene (5 bases). Germline CDR1 reads SGHTS; CDR2 reads YDEGEE. The CDR3 is 18 amino acids. V lost 4 bases and J lost 3, with 25 bases in between.

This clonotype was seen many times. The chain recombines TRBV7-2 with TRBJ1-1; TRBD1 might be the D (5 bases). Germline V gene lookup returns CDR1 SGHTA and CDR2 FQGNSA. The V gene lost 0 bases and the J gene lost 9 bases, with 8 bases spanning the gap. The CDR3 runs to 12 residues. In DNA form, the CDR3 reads TGTGCCAGCAGCTTAGCGACAGCTAAAGCTTTCTTT. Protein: CASSLATAKAFF.

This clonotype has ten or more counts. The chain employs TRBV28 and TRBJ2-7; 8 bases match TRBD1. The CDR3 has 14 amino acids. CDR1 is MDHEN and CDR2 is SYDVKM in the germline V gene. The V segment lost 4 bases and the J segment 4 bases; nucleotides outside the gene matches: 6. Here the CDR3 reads CASSSTRTGYEQYF. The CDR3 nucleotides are TGTGCCAGCAGTTCAACTCGGACAGGGTACGAGCAGTACTTC. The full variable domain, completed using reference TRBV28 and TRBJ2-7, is DVKVTQSSRYLVKRTGEKVFLECVQDMDHENMFWYRQDPGLGLRLIYFSYDVKMKEKGDIPEGYSVSREKKERFSLILESASTNQTSMYLCASSSTRTGYEQYFGPGTRLTVT.

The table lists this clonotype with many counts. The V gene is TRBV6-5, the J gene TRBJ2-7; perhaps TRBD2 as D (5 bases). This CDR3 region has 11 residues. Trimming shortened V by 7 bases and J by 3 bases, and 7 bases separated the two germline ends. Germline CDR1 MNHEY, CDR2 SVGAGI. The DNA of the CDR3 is TGTGCCAGCACGGGGTTCTACGAGCAGTACTTC. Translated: CASTGFYEQYF.

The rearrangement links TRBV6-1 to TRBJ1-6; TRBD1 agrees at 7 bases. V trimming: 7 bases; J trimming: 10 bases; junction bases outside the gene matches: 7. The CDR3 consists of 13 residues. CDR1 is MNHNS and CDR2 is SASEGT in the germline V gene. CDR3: CASKDREQSPLHF. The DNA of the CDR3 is TGTGCCAGCAAAGACAGGGAGCAATCACCCCTCCACTTT.